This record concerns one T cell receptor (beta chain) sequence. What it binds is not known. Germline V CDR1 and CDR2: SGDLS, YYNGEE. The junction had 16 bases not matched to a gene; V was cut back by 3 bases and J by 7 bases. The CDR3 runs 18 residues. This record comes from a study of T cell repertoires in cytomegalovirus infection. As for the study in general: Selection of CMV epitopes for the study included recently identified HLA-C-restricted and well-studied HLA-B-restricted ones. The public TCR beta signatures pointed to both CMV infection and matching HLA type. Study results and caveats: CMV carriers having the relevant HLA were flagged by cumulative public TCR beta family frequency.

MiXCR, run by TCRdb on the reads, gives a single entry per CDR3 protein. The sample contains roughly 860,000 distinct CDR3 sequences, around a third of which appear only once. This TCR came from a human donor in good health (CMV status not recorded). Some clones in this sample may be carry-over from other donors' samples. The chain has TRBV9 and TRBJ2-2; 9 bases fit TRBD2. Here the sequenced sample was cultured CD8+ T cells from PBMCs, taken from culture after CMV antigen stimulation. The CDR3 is CASSDAISGLAPYGELFF. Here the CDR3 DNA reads TGTGCCAGCAGCGACGCCATTTCTGGACTAGCGCCCTACGGGGAGCTGTTTTTT. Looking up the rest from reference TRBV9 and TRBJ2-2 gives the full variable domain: DSGVTQTPKHLITATGQRVTLRCSPRSGDLSVYWYQQSLDQGLQFLIQYYNGEERAKGNILERFSAQQFPDLHSELNLSSLELGDSALYFCASSDAISGLAPYGELFFGEGSRLTVL.